This T cell receptor (beta chain) was observed in a study of cytomegalovirus exposure and HLA in healthy donors. Germline trimming cut 4 bases from V and 3 bases from J; bases unmatched to any gene: 9. CDR3 length: 16 residues. Germline CDR1 SGDLS, CDR2 YYNGEE. The primer mix had 60 Vbeta and 13 Jbeta primers. Only in-frame clones appear in the TCRdb table, and some are missing; sequencing was by immunoSEQ multiplex PCR. The sample has 200,000 to 250,000 clones, roughly 90% seen once. J is TRBJ1-2 and V is TRBV9; 10 bases are shared with TRBD1. The receptor's source is a woman between 18 and 30 years old in good health and CMV-seronegative. The source material was PBMCs. This CDR3 is CASSRRGDRGDYGYTF. CDR3 nucleotides: TGTGCCAGCAGCCGAAGGGGGGACAGGGGAGACTATGGCTACACCTTC.